These 32 T cell receptor beta chains were all obtained from the same sample, sequenced in a study of T cell responses to AZD1222 COVID-19 vaccine (dated by TCRdb to the early 2020s). This specimen's time point label, per the study, means: baseline before first vaccination. Sample treatment or condition, as interpreted from the label and publication: meningococcal conjugate vaccine given as trial control. Receptor libraries were prepared by the immunoSEQ multiplex PCR assay. Drawn from immuneACCESS, this table holds only the in-frame rearrangements with V and J called that TCRdb kept. Clones are partly lost; checked studies trace under half to an unresolved V gene and leave the rest unexplained. This sample has tens of thousands of clones in its table, and around 85% of those were observed once. Approximately 19% of the sample belongs to the ten largest clones. The sequencing here drew on peripheral blood, taken on day 0 of MenACWY control vaccination. The source is an adult in good health.

The chain recombines TRBV9 with TRBJ2-1; 7 bases are shared with TRBD2. The CDR3 has 15 residues. V was pared by 5 bases and J by 0 bases, with 5 bases of the junction left unmatched. Germline V gene sequence: CDR1 SGDLS, CDR2 YYNGEE. The CDR3: CASSDWGGSYNEQFF. The CDR3, as DNA: TGTGCCAGCAGTGATTGGGGGGGCTCCTACAATGAGCAGTTCTTC.

The chain links TRBV5-1 to TRBJ2-2; 8 positions agree with TRBD1. This CDR3 spans 14 amino acids. Trimming at V came to 7 bases and at J to 5 bases, leaving 7 bases not matched to a gene. From germline, CDR1 is SGHRS and CDR2 YFSETQ. The CDR3 spells CASVRDRLTGELFF. The DNA of the CDR3 is TGCGCCAGCGTTAGGGACAGGTTGACCGGGGAGCTGTTTTTT.

V is TRBV7-2 and J is TRBJ1-3; D remains unclear. Trimming shortened V by 5 bases and J by 0 bases, and 8 bases separated the two germline ends. This CDR3 region has 14 residues. CDR1 and CDR2 (germline): SGHTA, FQGNSA. The DNA for the CDR3 is TGTGCCAGCAGCCACGGGGTCTCTGGAAACACCATATATTTT. It is translated as CASSHGVSGNTIYF.

This rearrangement joins TRBV3-1 (or the pseudogene TRBV3-2) to TRBJ2-3; 10 nucleotides match TRBD1. Germline trimming cut 4 bases from V and 6 bases from J; bases unmatched to any gene: 4. This CDR3 has 14 amino acids. CDR1 LGHDT and CDR2 YNNKEL come from the germline V gene (reference sequence). The CDR3 bases are TGTGCCAGCAGCCGACAGGGGGCGCGGGATACGCAGTATTTT. Translating gives CASSRQGARDTQYF.

This chain links TRBV6-2 or TRBV6-3 with TRBJ1-2; no firm D call. The CDR3 totals 14 residues. Germline V gene sequence: CDR1 MNHEY, CDR2 SVGEGT. The V and J ends lost 6 bases and 4 bases respectively, with 15 bases between them. The CDR3 here is CASSTDTSFYGYTF. CDR3 nucleotide sequence: TGTGCCAGCAGCACCGACACCTCCTTCTATGGCTACACCTTC.

The CDR3 is CASSKEREGLYEQYF. The CDR3 region has the DNA TGTGCCAGTAGTAAAGAGCGGGAGGGTTTATACGAGCAGTACTTC. The chain has TRBV19 and TRBJ2-7; the match to TRBD2 covers 10 bases. Per germline, CDR1 LNHDA and CDR2 SQIVND (reference sequence). After removal of 4 bases from V and 4 bases from J, the junction contained 7 bases not matched to a gene. This CDR3 region has 15 residues.

This rearrangement joins TRBV5-1 to TRBJ2-3; tentatively, D is TRBD1 (5 bases). The length of the CDR3 is 17 residues. The germline V and J ends were trimmed by 0 bases and 6 bases, with 20 bases remaining between them. Germline loops: CDR1 SGHRS, CDR2 YFSETQ. CDR3 sequence: CASSLGVGARARDTQYF. The CDR3 region has the DNA TGCGCCAGCAGCTTGGGAGTTGGGGCCAGAGCCCGTGATACGCAGTATTTT.

The rearrangement links TRBV11-2 to TRBJ2-2; D is unclear. Germline V gives CDR1 SGHAT, CDR2 FQNNGV. CDR3 length: 14 residues. V shed 4 bases and J shed 0 bases, with 6 bases lying between them. CDR3 loop: CASSSSTNTGELFF. The CDR3 DNA follows: TGTGCCAGCAGCTCCAGCACGAACACCGGGGAGCTGTTTTTT.

The chain joins TRBV6-5 to TRBJ1-6, with 7 bases fitting TRBD1. With 7 bases clipped from V and 5 bases from J, the junction kept 5 bases outside the gene matches. This CDR3 spans 14 amino acids. Germline V gene data show CDR1 as MNHEY and CDR2 as SVGAGI. The CDR3 loop reads CASKAGTDNSPLHF. As DNA, the CDR3 is TGTGCCAGCAAAGCTGGGACAGATAATTCACCCCTCCACTTT.

The chain links TRBV13 to TRBJ2-7; 9 nucleotides line up with TRBD2. J lost 7 bases, V lost 5 bases, and 3 bases had no gene match. This CDR3 has 12 residues. CDR1 and CDR2 from the germline V gene are PRHDT and FYEKMQ (reference sequence). CDR3 coding DNA: TGTGCCAGCAGCATTGGACTAGCGGAGCAGTACTTC. Amino acid sequence: CASSIGLAEQYF.

This chain links TRBV4-1 with TRBJ2-7, with a possible D match to TRBD2 (6 bases). This CDR3 region has 15 residues. CDR1 MGHRA and CDR2 YSYEKL come from the germline V gene. V shed 3 bases and J shed 4 bases, with 16 bases lying between them. Here the CDR3 reads CASSHPGGAKYEQYF. The CDR3 coding sequence is TGCGCCAGCAGCCACCCCGGAGGGGCCAAATACGAGCAGTACTTC.

The CDR3 sequence is CASSEEQGGDQPQHF. CDR3 coding DNA: TGTGCCAGCAGTGAAGAACAGGGAGGGGATCAGCCCCAGCATTTT. This chain joins TRBV2 and TRBJ1-5; D might be TRBD1 (6 bases). With 1 base removed from V and 5 bases from J, the gap between germline ends came to 12 bases. The germline V gene encodes CDR1 SNHLY and CDR2 FYNNEI. The CDR3 runs to 15 residues. The full variable domain, completed using reference TRBV2 and TRBJ1-5, is EPEVTQTPSHQVTQMGQEVILRCVPISNHLYFYWYRQILGQKVEFLVSFYNNEISEKSEIFDDQFSVERPDGSNFTLKIRSTKLEDSAMYFCASSEEQGGDQPQHFGDGTRLSIL.

CDR3 nucleotides: TGTGCCAGCAGCACCGGACTAGCGGGAGTAGTAGATGAGCAGTTCTTC. Residues: CASSTGLAGVVDEQFF. The chain joins TRBV7-2 to TRBJ2-1; 13 nucleotides agree with TRBD2. Germline V gene lookup returns CDR1 SGHTA and CDR2 FQGNSA. The CDR3 extends over 16 amino acids. Trimming cost V 5 bases and J 8 bases; bases outside gene matches: 9.

This chain joins TRBV28 and TRBJ1-6, with a tentative D call TRBD1 (5 bases). The germline gives CDR1 MDHEN, CDR2 SYDVKM. V was clipped by 2 bases and J by 9 bases, with 5 bases between them. The CDR3 length is 12 residues. The CDR3 is CASSLTGSPLHF. The CDR3, as DNA: TGTGCCAGCAGTTTAACAGGTTCACCCCTCCACTTT.

The chain uses TRBV7-6 and TRBJ1-3, with 9 bases identical to TRBD1. Losses at the gene ends were 6 bases for V and 4 bases for J; bases not matched to a gene: 10. CDR3 size: 16 residues. Germline values: CDR1 SGHVS, CDR2 FNYEAQ. The CDR3: CASSSHRGPMGNTIYF. CDR3 DNA: TGTGCCAGCAGTTCCCACAGGGGGCCCATGGGAAACACCATATATTTT.

This clone appeared once. The chain is built from TRBV7-3 and TRBJ2-7; perhaps TRBD1 as D (6 bases). Germline-derived CDR1 and CDR2 are SGHTA and FQGTGA. The CDR3 runs 13 residues. Trimming took off 9 bases at V and 2 bases at J, with 14 bases between the two ends. CDR3 in DNA: TGTGCCAGGGACTCGGACAGCCCCTACGAGCAGTACTTC. Its translation: CARDSDSPYEQYF.

This chain joins TRBV18 and TRBJ2-7, with TRBD1 identical over 7 bases. The CDR3 runs to 18 residues. Germline CDR1 KGHSH, CDR2 LQKENI. J was trimmed by 2 bases and V by 3 bases; bases with no gene match: 16. The CDR3 loop reads CASSPKPLSPGQPYEQYF. The CDR3 nucleotides are TGTGCCAGCTCACCTAAACCTCTGAGTCCGGGACAGCCCTACGAGCAGTACTTC.

V and J are TRBV2 and TRBJ2-7; 11 bases agree with TRBD2. Germline CDR1 and CDR2: SNHLY and FYNNEI. The CDR3 loop spans 14 amino acids. V gave up 8 bases and J gave up 4 bases; unmatched junction bases: 7. The CDR3 bases are TGTGCCAGCTTCCCGACTAGCGGGACGTACGAGCAGTACTTC. Amino acids: CASFPTSGTYEQYF.

The rearrangement uses TRBV28 and TRBJ2-7; 7 bases align to TRBD1. CDR1 is MDHEN, CDR2 SYDVKM, per germline. This CDR3 has 13 residues. The V gene end was trimmed by 6 bases and the J gene end by 3 bases; junction bases not matched to a gene: 5. The CDR3 reads CASRARQGYEQYF. The CDR3 region has the DNA TGTGCCAGCAGAGCGAGACAGGGCTACGAGCAGTACTTC. Full variable domain (outside the CDR3, taken from reference TRBV28 and TRBJ2-7): DVKVTQSSRYLVKRTGEKVFLECVQDMDHENMFWYRQDPGLGLRLIYFSYDVKMKEKGDIPEGYSVSREKKERFSLILESASTNQTSMYLCASRARQGYEQYFGPGTRLTVT.

This clone has just a few counts. This chain joins TRBV28 and TRBJ2-1, with TRBD2 matching 10 bases. Germline CDR1 MDHEN, CDR2 SYDVKM. After removal of 5 bases from V and 4 bases from J, the junction contained 5 bases not matched to a gene. This CDR3 is 15 amino acids long. CDR3 in DNA: TGTGCCAGCAGTCAAAGCGGGGGGGTTTACAATGAGCAGTTCTTC. As protein: CASSQSGGVYNEQFF.

This clone was observed once. The chain uses TRBV7-9 and TRBJ2-5; no firm D call. V shed 4 bases and J shed 1 base, with 4 bases lying between them. The CDR3 spans 12 residues. Per germline, CDR1 SEHNR and CDR2 FQNEAQ (reference sequence). The CDR3 DNA reads as TGTGCCAGCAGCTCCCCCCAAGAGACCCAGTACTTC. Its translation: CASSSPQETQYF.

The J gene is TRBJ2-1, the V gene TRBV11-2, with 10 bases that match TRBD2. The CDR3 sequence is 15 residues long. With V trimmed by 5 bases and J by 4 bases, 5 bases remained unmatched. Germline V lookup: CDR1 SGHAT, CDR2 FQNNGV. This CDR3 reads CASSRGLADYNEQFF. The CDR3 nucleotides read TGTGCCAGCAGCCGAGGACTAGCGGATTACAATGAGCAGTTCTTC.

This chain connects TRBV19 to TRBJ1-6; tentatively, D is TRBD1 (6 bases). The CDR3 extends over 15 amino acids. Germline V gene lookup returns CDR1 LNHDA and CDR2 SQIVND (reference sequence). V lost 2 bases to trimming and J lost 10 bases, with 15 bases between them. This CDR3 reads CASSIPGHIGSPLHF. In DNA, the CDR3 is TGTGCCAGTAGTATACCGGGACACATCGGGTCACCCCTCCACTTT.

The chain employs TRBV18 and TRBJ2-2; D gene uncertain. Between the trimmed V and J ends, which lost 8 bases and 8 bases, there was a span of 9 bases. The CDR3 consists of 11 residues. Germline lookup yields CDR1 KGHSH and CDR2 LQKENI. Written as DNA, the CDR3 is TGTGCCAGCGCCCAATTGGGGGAGCTGTTTTTT. As protein: CASAQLGELFF.

The V gene is TRBV18, the J gene TRBJ1-5; 7 bases line up with TRBD1. V was pared by 3 bases and J by 5 bases, with 10 bases of the junction left unmatched. This CDR3 spans 16 amino acids. Germline V gene sequence: CDR1 KGHSH, CDR2 LQKENI. CDR3 nucleotides: TGTGCCAGCTCACCGAAGACAGGGTTAGTTGATCAGCCCCAGCATTTT. Translated, it gives CASSPKTGLVDQPQHF.

The genes are TRBV3-1 (or the pseudogene TRBV3-2) and TRBJ2-1; D remains ambiguous. CDR1 and CDR2 (germline): LGHDT, YNNKEL (reference sequence). V gave up 4 bases and J gave up 8 bases, with 12 bases separating them. The CDR3 has 13 residues. CDR3 in DNA: TGTGCCAGCAGCCTCCCGGGCCCCCATGAGCAGTTCTTC. It is translated as CASSLPGPHEQFF.

The V and J genes are TRBV7-2 and TRBJ2-1, with no clear D. Germline CDR1 is SGHTA and CDR2 is FQGNSA. CDR3 length equals 14 residues. Trimming cost V 4 bases and J 1 base, with 8 bases left between them. The chain's CDR3 is CASSYPGSYNEQFF. CDR3 sequence (DNA): TGTGCCAGCAGCTACCCAGGTTCCTACAATGAGCAGTTCTTC.

The chain links TRBV7-6 to TRBJ1-6; 10 nucleotides line up with TRBD1. The CDR3 extends over 18 amino acids. The V gene end was trimmed by 0 bases and the J gene end by 10 bases; junction bases not matched to a gene: 12. Germline CDR1 SGHVS, CDR2 FNYEAQ. The CDR3 spells CASSLASSLGQGRSPLHF. CDR3 DNA sequence: TGTGCCAGCAGCTTAGCGTCATCCTTGGGACAGGGGAGATCACCCCTCCACTTT.

This sequence joins TRBV7-9 and TRBJ2-7; TRBD2 matches 15 bases. V trimming: 5 bases; J trimming: 2 bases; junction bases outside the gene matches: 13. The germline CDR1 and CDR2 sequences are SEHNR and FQNEAQ (reference sequence). CDR3 length: 19 residues. The CDR3 coding sequence is TGTGCCAGCAGCACCGGGACTAGCGGGAGGCCAACCACACCCTACGAGCAGTACTTC. Protein sequence: CASSTGTSGRPTTPYEQYF.

The CDR3 DNA sequence: TGTGCCAGTAGTGTACAGGGGCGGGGCGTCATGAACACTGAAGCTTTCTTT. Translated: CASSVQGRGVMNTEAFF. This chain joins TRBV19 and TRBJ1-1; 7 nucleotides agree with TRBD1. The CDR3 is made up of 17 amino acids. CDR1 LNHDA and CDR2 SQIVND come from the germline V gene (reference sequence). The J segment lost 0 bases and the V segment lost 5 bases, leaving 12 bases of the junction unmatched.

This clone came up a few times. The rearrangement joins TRBV28 to TRBJ2-1, with D maybe TRBD2 (5 bases). The CDR3 extends over 13 amino acids. Germline lookup yields CDR1 MDHEN and CDR2 SYDVKM. V shed 7 bases and J shed 5 bases, with 12 bases lying between them. CDR3: CASTFTRDNEQFF. The CDR3 DNA reads TGTGCCAGCACCTTCACGCGGGACAATGAGCAGTTCTTC. The whole variable domain, filled in from reference TRBV28 and TRBJ2-1, reads DVKVTQSSRYLVKRTGEKVFLECVQDMDHENMFWYRQDPGLGLRLIYFSYDVKMKEKGDIPEGYSVSREKKERFSLILESASTNQTSMYLCASTFTRDNEQFFGPGTRLTVL.

This chain connects TRBV7-2 to TRBJ2-3; D remains ambiguous. The CDR3 loop spans 12 amino acids. With 5 bases removed from V and 3 bases from J, the gap between germline ends came to 6 bases. Germline assignment: CDR1 SGHTA and CDR2 FQGNSA. The CDR3 sequence is CASSLITDTQYF. The CDR3 region has the DNA TGTGCCAGCAGCCTAATAACAGATACGCAGTATTTT.